A single sample gave rise to the 18 T cell receptor beta chains below, sequenced in a study of glioma-infiltrating T cells. TCR alpha and beta CDR3 regions were amplified from RNA using iRepertoire nested multiplex PCR. TCRdb re-called the multiplex PCR reads with MiXCR, one entry per CDR3 protein. This table has around 180,000 distinct CDR3 sequences, roughly 45% appearing once. The material sequenced was glioma tissue, nonneoplastic brain tissue, or PBMCs (not recorded which). These receptor sequences come from a human donor with low-grade glioma or glioblastoma, undergoing nonglioma brain surgery, or in good health (not recorded which).

The CDR3 here is CSVEEPRNTIYF. CDR3 DNA: TGCAGCGTTGAAGAGCCCCGAAACACCATATATTTT. The chain carries TRBV29-1 and TRBJ1-3; no clear D gene. Trimming removed 0 bases at V and 5 bases at J, with 5 bases between. The CDR3 sequence is 12 residues long. The germline V gene has CDR1 SQVTM and CDR2 ANQGSEA.

This clonotype was recorded many times. The chain is built from TRBV28 and TRBJ2-1, with 10 bases identical to TRBD1. This CDR3 has 14 amino acids. Germline V CDR1 and CDR2: MDHEN, SYDVKM. V shed 3 bases, J shed 12 bases, and the junction held 8 bases outside the gene matches. CDR3: CASSFPRTGGMQFF. CDR3 nucleotide sequence: TGTGCCAGCAGTTTTCCACGGACAGGGGGGATGCAGTTCTTC.

The CDR3 sequence is CASSPPGGVNSPLHF. CDR3 DNA: TGTGCCAGCAGTCCCCCAGGGGGGGTAAATTCACCCCTCCACTTT. The chain employs TRBV6-5 and TRBJ1-6; 7 bases match TRBD1. The ends lost 5 bases at V and 7 bases at J; junction bases unmatched: 8. Looked up from germline, CDR1 is MNHEY and CDR2 is SVGAGI. The CDR3 extends over 15 amino acids.

This clonotype showed up many times. V gene TRBV20-1 combines with J gene TRBJ2-1, with D unresolved. V lost 4 bases to trimming and J lost 7 bases, with 17 bases between them. The V gene's germline CDR1 is DFQATT and CDR2 SNEGSKA (reference sequence). The CDR3 is 14 residues long. The CDR3 loop reads CSANSPSPPNEQFF. DNA of the CDR3: TGCAGTGCTAACTCCCCATCCCCGCCAAATGAGCAGTTCTTC.

The chain recombines TRBV5-4 with TRBJ2-3, with D perhaps TRBD1 (6 bases). The V and J ends lost 9 bases and 3 bases respectively, with 20 bases between them. Germline assignment: CDR1 SGHNT and CDR2 YYREEE (reference sequence). The CDR3 is made up of 15 amino acids. CDR3 bases: TGTGCCACCCAAGCAGGGGCAGGCAAGACAGATACGCAGTATTTT. This translates into CATQAGAGKTDTQYF.

In the case of this clonotype: This may come from a read error, since a much larger clone is one base off. The rearrangement links TRBV2 to TRBJ1-5; tentatively, D is TRBD1 (5 bases). Germline V gene lookup returns CDR1 SNHLY and CDR2 FYNNEI. CDR3 size: 15 residues. CDR3 protein: CASSLGRDSNQHQHF. DNA of the CDR3: TGTGCCAGCAGTCTAGGCAGGGATAGCAATCAGCACCAGCATTTT. The full variable domain, completed using reference TRBV2 and TRBJ1-5, is EPEVTQTPSHQVTQMGQEVILRCVPISNHLYFYWYRQILGQKVEFLVSFYNNEISEKSEIFDDQFSVERPDGSNFTLKIRSTKLEDSAMYFCASSLGRDSNQHQHFGDGTRLSIL.

There are a few counts of this clonotype. V and J are TRBV3-1 and TRBJ2-3; no definite D call. Trimming pared 0 bases from V and 1 base from J, leaving 8 bases between. In germline, CDR1 is LGHDT, CDR2 YNNKEL (reference sequence). This CDR3 spans 15 amino acids. The CDR3 bases are TGTGCCAGCAGCCAAGAGGCCGGCCGCACAGATACGCAGTATTTT. This sequence encodes CASSQEAGRTDTQYF.

This clonotype was observed a single time. The junction does not match germline at one end; this may be a read error. The chain recombines TRBV27 with TRBJ2-5, with 9 bases aligning to TRBD2. The CDR3 has 13 residues. Germline CDR1 reads MNHEY; CDR2 reads SMNVEV (reference sequence). As DNA, the CDR3 is TGTGCCAGCGGTCCTAGCGGGAAAGAGACACAGTACTTC. As protein: CASGPSGKETQYF.

The chain uses TRBV19 and TRBJ2-2; 7 positions agree with TRBD2. The CDR3 spans 15 residues. Germline CDR1 LNHDA, CDR2 SQIVND (reference sequence). The V and J ends lost 6 bases and 4 bases, in that order; junction bases with no gene match: 8. The CDR3 region has the DNA TGTGCCAGTAGACCCCAAGCGGGACCCACCGGGGAGCTGTTTTTT. It yields the protein CASRPQAGPTGELFF.

This clonotype occurred many times. This rearrangement joins TRBV7-2 to TRBJ1-1; 10 nucleotides match TRBD1. V lost 6 bases to trimming and J lost 6 bases; unmatched junction nucleotides: 4. Germline CDR1 SGHTA, CDR2 FQGNSA. CDR3 size: 13 residues. DNA for the CDR3: TGTGCCAGCAGTTTCGGACAGGGGGCTGAAGCTTTCTTT. This translates into CASSFGQGAEAFF.

This clonotype was observed once. The chain recombines TRBV2 with TRBJ2-3, with D uncertain. Between the trimmed V and J ends, which lost 3 bases and 4 bases, there was a span of 11 bases. Germline V gene sequence: CDR1 SNHLY, CDR2 FYNNEI. This CDR3 has 14 amino acids. In DNA form, the CDR3 reads TGTGCCAGCAGTGATCCCTCAAGACCAGATACGCAGTATTTT. This translates into CASSDPSRPDTQYF. Filled out from reference TRBV2 and TRBJ2-3, the complete variable domain reads EPEVTQTPSHQVTQMGQEVILRCVPISNHLYFYWYRQILGQKVEFLVSFYNNEISEKSEIFDDQFSVERPDGSNFTLKIRSTKLEDSAMYFCASSDPSRPDTQYFGPGTRLTVL.

This clonotype occurred once. The chain carries TRBV14 and TRBJ1-1; D not certain. Trimming removed 4 bases from V and 3 bases from J, with 12 bases in between. The CDR3 is 14 residues long. The germline V gene has CDR1 SGHDN and CDR2 FVKESK. CDR3 sequence: CASSLDRIDTEAFF. The CDR3 DNA is TGTGCCAGCAGCCTCGACCGGATAGACACTGAAGCTTTCTTT.

The rearrangement uses TRBV6-4 and TRBJ2-2, with D possibly TRBD1 on 5 matching bases. The CDR3 sequence is 15 residues long. Germline V CDR1 and CDR2: MRHNA, SNTAGT. Trimming cost V 6 bases and J 2 bases, with 13 bases left between them. The CDR3 reads CASSGFGQNTGELFF. The CDR3 nucleotides are TGTGCCAGCAGCGGGTTTGGACAAAACACCGGGGAGCTGTTTTTT.

This clonotype was picked up a small number of times. CDR3 region: CASSPNRGSSTDTQYF. In nucleotides, the CDR3 is TGTGCCAGCTCACCAAACAGGGGGTCAAGCACAGATACGCAGTATTTT. The V call is TRBV18, the J call TRBJ2-3, with TRBD1 identical over 8 bases. CDR3 length: 16 residues. CDR1 KGHSH and CDR2 LQKENI come from the germline V gene. V shed 2 bases and J 0 bases; nucleotides not matched to a gene: 4.

This clonotype was counted between two and nine times. The chain is built from TRBV2 and TRBJ2-7, with D uncertain. V was cut by 3 bases and J by 2 bases, with 8 bases left in between. CDR3 size: 13 residues. Germline CDR1 SNHLY, CDR2 FYNNEI. The CDR3 DNA is TGTGCCAGCAGTGAGGTCCGGGCCTACGAGCAGTACTTC. This gives the protein CASSEVRAYEQYF.

Remarks on this clonotype: This may be a read error, as it is one base from a much larger clone. The V call is TRBV28, the J call TRBJ2-7; 9 bases fit TRBD2. The junction had 7 bases not matched to a gene; V was cut back by 6 bases and J by 4 bases. CDR1 MDHEN and CDR2 SYDVKM come from the germline V gene. This CDR3 contains 14 residues. CDR3 loop: CASRDSGSWYEQYF. The DNA for the CDR3 is TGTGCCAGCAGAGATAGCGGGAGTTGGTACGAGCAGTACTTC.

V and J are TRBV5-1 and TRBJ2-7; a possible D gene is TRBD1 (6 bases). The length of the CDR3 is 13 residues. V lost 4 bases to trimming and J lost 4 bases, with 12 bases between them. Germline V lookup: CDR1 SGHRS, CDR2 YFSETQ. This chain's CDR3 is CASSIRQEYEQYF. The CDR3 DNA reads TGCGCCAGCAGCATACGACAGGAATACGAGCAGTACTTC.

This clonotype was recorded at least ten times. This chain links TRBV15 with TRBJ1-5; D uncertain. Trimming pared 2 bases from V and 3 bases from J, leaving 2 bases between. Germline V CDR1 and CDR2: LNHNV, YYDKDF (reference sequence). This CDR3 spans 12 amino acids. CDR3 protein: CATSRSNQPQHF. The CDR3 region has the DNA TGTGCCACCAGCAGATCCAATCAGCCCCAGCATTTT. Variable domain in full (rest from reference TRBV15 and TRBJ1-5): DAMVIQNPRYQVTQFGKPVTLSCSQTLNHNVMYWYQQKSSQAPKLLFHYYDKDFNNEADTPDNFQSRRPNTSFCFLDIRSPGLGDTAMYLCATSRSNQPQHFGDGTRLSIL.